The rows below give T cell receptor beta chains drawn from one sample of a study of STAT3 mutations in large granular lymphocyte leukemia. Clones were sequenced by immunoSEQ multiplex PCR, and TCRdb holds only the in-frame ones, with some missing. The data show around 33,000 clones, over 60% seen once. Sequenced sample: peripheral blood mononuclear cells. These receptors were obtained from a woman between 50 and 59 years old with T-cell large granular lymphocyte leukemia. Some clones in this sample may be carry-over from other donors' samples. Each CDR3 is given with its conserved first and last residue. A D gene is named only where the DNA matches it firmly. The size field is filled for only some rows; it gives once, few, many or a size class.

CDR3 protein	CDR3 DNA	D gene	V gene	J gene	clone size
CASSVDPVTNYGYTF	TGTGCCAGCAGCGTAGATCCGGTCACTAACTATGGCTACACCTTC	.	TRBV9	TRBJ1-2	.
CSVEDPGYTEAFF	TGCAGCGTTGAAGACCCCGGGTACACTGAAGCTTTCTTT	.	TRBV29-1	TRBJ1-1	.
CASSLERPENIQYF	TGCGCCAGCAGCTTGGAGAGGCCGGAAAACATTCAGTACTTC	.	TRBV5-1	TRBJ2-4	.
CASSQGQGNQPQHF	TGCGCCAGCAGCCAAGGTCAAGGCAATCAGCCCCAGCATTTT	.	TRBV4-1	TRBJ1-5	.
CASGVLAGSYNEQFF	TGTGCCAGCGGGGTGCTGGCAGGGAGCTACAATGAGCAGTTCTTC	.	TRBV28	TRBJ2-1	.
CASSLGLRVGNQPQHF	TGTGCCAGCAGCTTAGGTTTGAGGGTCGGCAATCAGCCCCAGCATTTT	.	TRBV7-2	TRBJ1-5	few
CASSPQYGSEQYF	TGTGCCAGCAGCCCCCAGTACGGTTCGGAGCAGTACTTC	.	TRBV7-6	TRBJ2-7	few
CASSPLVSGNTEAFF	TGTGCCAGCTCACCACTCGTCTCTGGGAACACTGAAGCTTTCTTT	.	TRBV18	TRBJ1-1	.
CASSSPPGRAFF	TGTGCCAGCAGCTCACCCCCAGGTAGAGCTTTCTTT	.	TRBV11-2	TRBJ1-1	.
CARSLRTVNTEAFF	TGTGCCAGAAGCCTACGGACGGTGAACACTGAAGCTTTCTTT	.	TRBV5-3	TRBJ1-1	.
CASSQDSGDTGELFF	TGCGCCAGCAGCCAAGATAGCGGGGACACCGGGGAGCTGTTTTTT	TRBD2	TRBV4-3	TRBJ2-2	.
CASSYAGGNAASQPQHF	TGTGCCAGCAGTTATGCGGGGGGGAACGCGGCGAGTCAGCCCCAGCATTTT	.	TRBV7-2	TRBJ1-5	.
CASSPWGEQPQHF	TGTGCCAGCAGCCCCTGGGGGGAACAGCCCCAGCATTTT	.	TRBV6-6	TRBJ1-5	.
CASRGTSYEQYF	TGTGCCAGCAGGGGAACATCCTACGAGCAGTACTTC	.	TRBV13	TRBJ2-7	.
CASSLGTQFRYTF	TGTGCCAGCAGTTTAGGGACTCAGTTCCGCTACACCTTC	.	TRBV28	TRBJ1-2	.
CASSTDSSDLQFF	TGTGCCAGCAGCACGGATTCTAGCGACCTGCAGTTCTTC	.	TRBV7-3	TRBJ2-1	.
CASSQAVIGWSYEQYF	TGCGCCAGCAGCCAAGCTGTAATAGGTTGGTCCTACGAGCAGTACTTC	.	TRBV4-1	TRBJ2-7	.
CASSSRTGRTEAFF	TGTGCCAGCTCATCGCGGACAGGGCGGACTGAAGCTTTCTTT	TRBD1	TRBV18	TRBJ1-1	.
CASRPRGLPADTQYF	TGTGCCAGCCGACCGAGAGGGCTCCCCGCAGATACGCAGTATTTT	.	TRBV7-2	TRBJ2-3	.
CASKEGVGAGELFF	TGTGCCAGCAAAGAGGGGGTGGGTGCCGGGGAGCTGTTTTTT	.	TRBV27	TRBJ2-2	.
CAIANRDGGYTF	TGTGCCATCGCGAACAGGGATGGAGGCTACACCTTC	.	TRBV15	TRBJ1-2	.
CASSPGPTSSYEQYF	TGTGCCAGCAGCCCGGGACCGACGAGCTCCTACGAGCAGTACTTC	.	TRBV5-4	TRBJ2-7	.
CASSSGGGLGYTF	TGTGCCAGCAGCTCGGGTGGGGGGCTAGGCTACACCTTC	.	TRBV28	TRBJ1-2	.
CSVRKDRGYGYTF	TGCAGCGTCAGAAAGGACAGGGGTTATGGCTACACCTTC	TRBD1	TRBV29-1	TRBJ1-2	.
CASSFGISGNTIYF	TGTGCCAGCAGTTTCGGTATTTCTGGAAACACCATATATTTT	.	TRBV28	TRBJ1-3	.
CASWMGRGETQYF	TGTGCCAGCTGGATGGGGAGAGGGGAGACCCAGTACTTC	.	TRBV27	TRBJ2-5	.
CASSTSGRYNEQFF	TGTGCCAGCAGTACTAGCGGGAGATACAATGAGCAGTTCTTC	TRBD2	TRBV25-1	TRBJ2-1	.
CASSRQGNNQPQHF	TGTGCCAGCAGTCGACAGGGTAACAATCAGCCCCAGCATTTT	TRBD1	TRBV2	TRBJ1-5	.
CASSDGQGKEEQYF	TGCGCCAGCAGCGATGGACAGGGGAAAGAAGAGCAGTACTTC	TRBD1	TRBV5-1	TRBJ2-7	once
CASSPIPQTGPGNTIYF	TGTGCCAGCTCACCCATCCCGCAGACAGGACCGGGAAACACCATATATTTT	.	TRBV18	TRBJ1-3	.
CASTLGQGIWPQHF	TGTGCCAGTACCCTGGGACAGGGAATATGGCCCCAGCATTTT	TRBD1	TRBV19	TRBJ1-5	medium-sized
CSAPDRYGYTF	TGCAGTGCCCCGGACCGCTATGGCTACACCTTC	.	TRBV20-1	TRBJ1-2	.
CASSQPGTTYEQYF	TGCGCCAGCAGCCAACCCGGGACGACCTACGAGCAGTACTTC	.	TRBV4-1	TRBJ2-7	.
CASSAWTSGIINEQFF	TGTGCCAGCAGCGCTTGGACTAGCGGGATAATCAATGAGCAGTTCTTC	TRBD2	TRBV2	TRBJ2-1	once
CASSSDLQGHEQYF	TGTGCCAGCAGCTCGGATTTACAGGGCCACGAGCAGTACTTC	.	TRBV5-8	TRBJ2-7	.
CASSFEPPRVLTF	TGTGCCAGCAGCTTTGAACCCCCAAGGGTCCTGACTTTC	.	TRBV5-6	TRBJ2-6	once
CATSRGGQGGSGELFF	TGTGCCACCAGCAGAGGGGGACAGGGGGGGTCCGGGGAGCTGTTTTTT	TRBD1	TRBV15	TRBJ2-2	.
CASSQANVLAYEQYF	TGCGCCAGCAGCCAAGCGAATGTTCTGGCGTACGAGCAGTACTTC	.	TRBV4-1	TRBJ2-7	medium-sized